This T cell receptor (beta chain) was sequenced during a study of T cell repertoires in cytomegalovirus infection. Overall study context: Public TCR beta signatures were indicative of both CMV infection and a matching HLA type.

One entry per CDR3 protein, called by TCRdb with MiXCR from the reads. Counted here are about 600,000 distinct CDR3 sequences, roughly a quarter occurring once; the ten biggest clones make up 6.5% to 10%. This clonotype was counted only a few times. The CDR3 length is 15 residues. V was trimmed by 2 bases and J by 4 bases, leaving 13 bases between them. Per the germline V gene, CDR1 is MNHEY and CDR2 is SVGAGI. Sequencing was performed on CD8+ T cells from PBMCs. This TCR was recovered from a human donor in good health (CMV status not recorded). Some clones in this sample may be carry-over from other donors' samples. V gene TRBV6-5 combines with J gene TRBJ2-3, with D possibly TRBD1 on 6 matching bases. The CDR3 DNA sequence: TGTGCCAGCAGTTACGGGGCAGGGGTCCCAGATACGCAGTATTTT. Its translation: CASSYGAGVPDTQYF.